Listed below are T cell receptor beta chains from one sample, sequenced in a study of cytomegalovirus exposure and HLA in healthy donors. Libraries were prepared by immunoSEQ multiplex PCR; TCRdb keeps only in-frame clonotypes and omits some of them. The table includes more than 95,000 clones, roughly 89% detected once. The specimen was PBMCs. These receptors were taken from a woman under 30 in good health and CMV-seronegative. The CDR3 runs from the conserved cysteine through the conserved F or W. D genes are given only for firm matches. Only part of the rows carry a size: once, few, many, or a class if the clone is expanded.

size	V	J	D	DNA	CDR3
.	TRBV15	TRBJ1-2	.	TGTGCCACCAGCAGAGATACAGACGACTATGGCTACACCTTC	CATSRDTDDYGYTF
.	TRBV9	TRBJ2-2	TRBD1	TGTGCCAGCAGCGTATTTCAGGGGGACGGGGAGCTGTTTTTT	CASSVFQGDGELFF
.	TRBV6-6	TRBJ2-7	TRBD2	TGTGCCAGCAGTTACTCACCTAGCGGAACCTACGAGCAGTACTTC	CASSYSPSGTYEQYF
.	TRBV6-7	TRBJ1-4	TRBD1	TGTGCCAGCAGTTACTCGATTCTGAAACCGGGACAGGGCCCAACTAATGAAAAACTGTTTTTT	CASSYSILKPGQGPTNEKLFF
once	TRBV20-1	TRBJ1-2	.	TGCAGTGCTGCCGGACAGTATGGCTACACCTTC	CSAAGQYGYTF
once	TRBV9	TRBJ2-2	.	TGTGCCAGCAGCGTAGGGGCTAGCGACACCGGGGAGCTGTTTTTT	CASSVGASDTGELFF
.	TRBV27	TRBJ1-3	.	TGTGCCAGCAGTTTATCGACGGGGGGAAACACCATATATTTT	CASSLSTGGNTIYF
.	TRBV30	TRBJ2-5	.	TGTGCCTGCAGACAGGAAGTGACCCAGTACTTC	CACRQEVTQYF
.	TRBV15	TRBJ2-7	.	TGTGCCACCAGCAGAGATGAGGGGTTAGCGGTGATCGAGCAGTACTTC	CATSRDEGLAVIEQYF
.	TRBV14	TRBJ1-4	.	TGTGCCAGCAGCCAAAGGGGAGTGTGGGGGCTTGACGAAAAACTGTTTTTT	CASSQRGVWGLDEKLFF
.	TRBV10-3	TRBJ2-7	TRBD1	TGTGCCATCAGTGAGTCCAACCGGGACAGCCACTACGAGCAGTACTTC	CAISESNRDSHYEQYF
.	TRBV6-1	TRBJ1-5	.	TGTGCCAGCAGTGAATGGGCAGCCTATCAGCCCCAGCATTTT	CASSEWAAYQPQHF
.	TRBV25-1	TRBJ2-5	TRBD2	TGTGCCAGCAGTGATCTAGCGGGAGGCGGGGAGACCCAGTACTTC	CASSDLAGGGETQYF
once	TRBV18	TRBJ2-2	TRBD2	TGTGCCAGCTCACCTGTCGGACTAGCGGGAGGGAGGAACACCGGGGAGCTGTTTTTT	CASSPVGLAGGRNTGELFF
.	TRBV30	TRBJ2-1	TRBD1	TGTGCCTGGAGGGAACAGGGGGTTGGGCGGAGGAATGAGCAGTTCTTC	CAWREQGVGRRNEQFF
.	TRBV6-1	TRBJ2-5	.	TGTGCCAGCAGTGAAGGGGCTGCATTCGAGACCCAGTACTTC	CASSEGAAFETQYF
.	TRBV27	TRBJ1-1	.	TGTGCCAGCAGACGCCCGTGGACAAATGACAACACTGAAGCTTTCTTT	CASRRPWTNDNTEAFF
.	TRBV5-1	TRBJ1-5	.	TGCGCCAGCAGCTTGGGAGGGAGCAATCAGCCCCAGCATTTT	CASSLGGSNQPQHF
.	TRBV6-5	TRBJ1-1	.	TGTGCCAGCAGTTACTCGGAACAGCCAGCCCGCGAAGCTTTCTTT	CASSYSEQPAREAFF
.	TRBV9	TRBJ1-1	.	TGTGCCAGCAGCGTAGGACAGGACTTAATAGAAGCTTTCTTT	CASSVGQDLIEAFF
.	TRBV7-9	TRBJ1-1	TRBD1	TGTGCCAGCAGCTTAGATTTCAGACAGGGCGGTTTGAACACTGAAGCTTTCTTT	CASSLDFRQGGLNTEAFF
.	TRBV29-1	TRBJ2-1	TRBD1	TGCAGCGTTGAAGGGACAGGGAGATACAATGAGCAGTTCTTC	CSVEGTGRYNEQFF
.	TRBV28	TRBJ1-1	.	TGTGCCAGCAGTTTTTGGGCAGGGCTTTCTGAAGCTTTCTTT	CASSFWAGLSEAFF
.	TRBV29-1	TRBJ1-2	.	TGCAGCGTTGAGGGTTTAGAGGGGGACTATGGCTACACCTTC	CSVEGLEGDYGYTF
.	TRBV30	TRBJ1-1	.	TGTGCCTGGAGTCCTATAGAGGGCACTGAAGCTTTCTTT	CAWSPIEGTEAFF
.	TRBV7-8	TRBJ2-1	.	TGTGCCAGCAGCTTAAGTGGGGCATACAATGAGCAGTTCTTC	CASSLSGAYNEQFF
once	TRBV4-3	TRBJ2-1	TRBD2	TGCGCCAGCAGCCAAATTTTTAGGACTAGCGGGGAGCAGTTCTTC	CASSQIFRTSGEQFF
few	TRBV5-1	TRBJ2-1	TRBD2	TGCGCCAGCAGCTTCGGGAATCGGGGGAGGGCCTCCTACAATGAGCAGTTCTTC	CASSFGNRGRASYNEQFF
.	TRBV18	TRBJ2-1	TRBD1	TGTGCCAGCTCACCACAAGGACAGGGGGTCAATGAGCAGTTCTTC	CASSPQGQGVNEQFF
.	TRBV2	TRBJ2-7	TRBD1	TGTGCCAGCACCGGACAGGGGACGTCCTACGAGCAGTACTTC	CASTGQGTSYEQYF
.	TRBV5-1	TRBJ2-7	.	TGCGCCAGCAGCTTGGCCGTGGGGGGTATCTACGAGCAGTACTTC	CASSLAVGGIYEQYF
few	TRBV5-8	TRBJ1-6	.	TGTGCCAGCAGCTTGGGGGAGGTGAGGGCCTCACCCCTCCACTTT	CASSLGEVRASPLHF
.	TRBV27	TRBJ2-7	TRBD2	TGTGCCAGCAAGAGACTAGCCTGGAACGAGCAGTACTTC	CASKRLAWNEQYF
.	TRBV11-2	TRBJ2-3	TRBD2	TGTGCCAGCAGCTTAGGCTTCGAGCGGGGTTCCACAGATACGCAGTATTTT	CASSLGFERGSTDTQYF
.	TRBV19	TRBJ1-5	TRBD1	TGTGCCAGTGACAGGGGATTACAGCCCCAGCATTTT	CASDRGLQPQHF
.	TRBV6-4	TRBJ2-1	TRBD1	TGTGCCAGCAGAGACGGGACAGGGCATCAAGTCAATGAGCAGTTCTTC	CASRDGTGHQVNEQFF
.	TRBV29-1	TRBJ2-5	.	TGCAGCGGAACCTTTTGGCCAGAAGAGACCCAGTACTTC	CSGTFWPEETQYF
.	TRBV6-5	TRBJ1-2	TRBD1	TGTGCCAGCAGTTACCAAGGACAGGGAGGTGGCTACACCTTC	CASSYQGQGGGYTF
.	TRBV6-1	TRBJ2-2	.	TGTGCCAGCAGACAAGGGGCCGGGGAGCTGTTTTTT	CASRQGAGELFF